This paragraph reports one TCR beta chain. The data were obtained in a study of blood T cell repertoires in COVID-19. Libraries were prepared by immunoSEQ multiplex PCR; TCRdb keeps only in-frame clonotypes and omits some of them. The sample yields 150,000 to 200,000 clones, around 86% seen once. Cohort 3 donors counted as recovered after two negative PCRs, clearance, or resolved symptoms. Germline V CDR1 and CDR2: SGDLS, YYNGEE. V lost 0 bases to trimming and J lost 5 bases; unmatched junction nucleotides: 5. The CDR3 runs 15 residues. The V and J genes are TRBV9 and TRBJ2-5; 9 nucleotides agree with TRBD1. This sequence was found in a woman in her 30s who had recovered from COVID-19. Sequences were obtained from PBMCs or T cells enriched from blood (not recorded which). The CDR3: CASSVGTGEVETQYF. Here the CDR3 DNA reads TGTGCCAGCAGCGTAGGGACAGGGGAGGTGGAGACCCAGTACTTC.